The present T cell receptor beta chain was sequenced within a study of OX40 agonist ivuxolimab in advanced cancers. This CDR3 is built from 15 residues. The germline gives CDR1 SGHTA, CDR2 FQGTGA. Trimming took off 1 base at V and 6 bases at J, with 12 bases between the two ends. The protocol was immunoSEQ multiplex PCR, while the TCRdb copy is restricted to in-frame clones and leaves out a portion. The sample carries 65,000 to 95,000 clones, 75% to 95% recorded once. V usage is TRBV7-3 and J usage is TRBJ2-2; tentatively, D is TRBD2 (8 bases). The clonotype originates from an adult with an advanced solid tumor such as melanoma, head and neck, liver or kidney cancer. The source material was CD4+ or CD8+ T cells sorted from blood, sampled in a trial of the OX40 agonist ivuxolimab. Here the CDR3 reads CASSLNGRGPGELFF. The CDR3 DNA sequence: TGTGCCAGCAGCTTAAACGGGAGGGGGCCCGGGGAGCTGTTTTTT.